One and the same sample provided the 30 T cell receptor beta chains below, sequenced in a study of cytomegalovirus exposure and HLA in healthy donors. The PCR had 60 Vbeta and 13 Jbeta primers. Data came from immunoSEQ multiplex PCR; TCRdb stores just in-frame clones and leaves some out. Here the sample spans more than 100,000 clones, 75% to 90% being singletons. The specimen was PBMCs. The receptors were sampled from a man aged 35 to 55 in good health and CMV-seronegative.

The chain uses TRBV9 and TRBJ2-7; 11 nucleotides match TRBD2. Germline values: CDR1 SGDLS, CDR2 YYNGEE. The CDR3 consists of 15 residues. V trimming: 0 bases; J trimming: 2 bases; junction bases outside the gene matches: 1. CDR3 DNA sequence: TGTGCCAGCAGCGTAGGACTAGCGGGGACCTACGAGCAGTACTTC. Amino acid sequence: CASSVGLAGTYEQYF.

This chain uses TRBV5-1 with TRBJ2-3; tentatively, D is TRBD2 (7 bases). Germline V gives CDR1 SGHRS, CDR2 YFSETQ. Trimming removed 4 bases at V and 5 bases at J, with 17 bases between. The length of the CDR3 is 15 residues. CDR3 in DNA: TGCGCCAGCAGCCTAGGGGGGAGGGTGCTAGATACGCAGTATTTT. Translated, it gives CASSLGGRVLDTQYF. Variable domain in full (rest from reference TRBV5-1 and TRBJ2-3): KAGVTQTPRYLIKTRGQQVTLSCSPISGHRSVSWYQQTPGQGLQFLFEYFSETQRNKGNFPGRFSGRQFSNSRSEMNVSTLELGDSALYLCASSLGGRVLDTQYFGPGTRLTVL.

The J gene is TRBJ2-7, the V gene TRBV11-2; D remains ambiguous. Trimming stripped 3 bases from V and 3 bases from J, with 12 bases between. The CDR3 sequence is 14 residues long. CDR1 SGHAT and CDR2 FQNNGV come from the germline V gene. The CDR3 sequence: CASSFLELSYEQYF. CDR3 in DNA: TGTGCCAGCAGCTTTCTTGAGTTGAGCTACGAGCAGTACTTC.

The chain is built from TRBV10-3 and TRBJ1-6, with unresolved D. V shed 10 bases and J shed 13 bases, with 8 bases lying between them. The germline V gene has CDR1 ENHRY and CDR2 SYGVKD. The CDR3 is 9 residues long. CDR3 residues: CATSAPLHF. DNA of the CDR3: TGTGCCACCTCAGCGCCCCTCCACTTT.

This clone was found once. The CDR3 region is CASSPSGLANTEAFF. The CDR3 DNA sequence: TGCGCCAGCAGCCCCAGTGGACTAGCGAACACTGAAGCTTTCTTT. The chain joins TRBV5-1 to TRBJ1-1; D gene uncertain. Trimming removed 4 bases from V and 1 base from J, with 14 bases in between. CDR3 length equals 15 residues. Germline assignment: CDR1 SGHRS and CDR2 YFSETQ.

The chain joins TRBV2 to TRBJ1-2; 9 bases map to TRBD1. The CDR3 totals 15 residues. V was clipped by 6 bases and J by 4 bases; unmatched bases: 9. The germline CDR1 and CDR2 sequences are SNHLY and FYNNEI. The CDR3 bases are TGTGCCAGCAGGACCCCCGGGACAGGGATCTATGGCTACACCTTC. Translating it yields CASRTPGTGIYGYTF.

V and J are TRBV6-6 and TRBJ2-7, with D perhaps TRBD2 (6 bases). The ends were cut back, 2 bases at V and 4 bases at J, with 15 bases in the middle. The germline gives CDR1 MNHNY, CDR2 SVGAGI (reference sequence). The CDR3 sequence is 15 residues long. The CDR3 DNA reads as TGTGCCAGCAGTTACGGCAGGACGGGGGAATACGAGCAGTACTTC. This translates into CASSYGRTGEYEQYF.

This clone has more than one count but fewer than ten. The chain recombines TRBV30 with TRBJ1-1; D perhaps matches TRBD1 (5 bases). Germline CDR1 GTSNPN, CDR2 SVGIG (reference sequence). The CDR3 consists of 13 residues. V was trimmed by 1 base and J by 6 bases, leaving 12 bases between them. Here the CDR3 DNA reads TGTGCCTGGAGTGGCGGCCGGGGGGCTGAAGCTTTCTTT. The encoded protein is CAWSGGRGAEAFF.

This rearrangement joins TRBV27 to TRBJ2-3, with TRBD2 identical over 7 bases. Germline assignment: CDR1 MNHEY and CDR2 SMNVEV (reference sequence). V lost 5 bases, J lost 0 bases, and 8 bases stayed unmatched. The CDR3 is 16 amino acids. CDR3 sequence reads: CASSIGGGRSTDTQYF. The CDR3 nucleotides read TGTGCCAGCAGTATTGGGGGGGGACGGAGCACAGATACGCAGTATTTT.

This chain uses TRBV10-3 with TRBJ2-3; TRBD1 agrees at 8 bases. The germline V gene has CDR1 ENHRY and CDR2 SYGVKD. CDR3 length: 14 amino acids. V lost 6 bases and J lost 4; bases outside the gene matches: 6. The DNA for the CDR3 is TGTGCCATCAGCAACGGACAGGGTCCAGATACGCAGTATTTT. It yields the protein CAISNGQGPDTQYF.

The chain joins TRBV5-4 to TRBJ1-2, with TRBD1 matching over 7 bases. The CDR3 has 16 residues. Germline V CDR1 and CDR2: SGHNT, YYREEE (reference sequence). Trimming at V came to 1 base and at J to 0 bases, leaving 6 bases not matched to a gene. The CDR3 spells CASSLPGQLSNYGYTF. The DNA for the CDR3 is TGTGCCAGCAGCTTGCCGGGACAGCTTTCTAACTATGGCTACACCTTC. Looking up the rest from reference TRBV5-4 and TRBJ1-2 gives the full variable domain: ETGVTQSPTHLIKTRGQQVTLRCSSQSGHNTVSWYQQALGQGPQFIFQYYREEENGRGNFPPRFSGLQFPNYSSELNVNALELDDSALYLCASSLPGQLSNYGYTFGSGTRLTVV.

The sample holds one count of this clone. The CDR3 DNA sequence: TGTGCCAGCAGCCTTACAGGGTTACAAGAGACCCAGTACTTC. Amino acids: CASSLTGLQETQYF. The V gene is TRBV5-4, the J gene TRBJ2-5; D perhaps matches TRBD1 (6 bases). CDR3 length: 14 amino acids. Germline V gene data show CDR1 as SGHNT and CDR2 as YYREEE (reference sequence). Trimming cost V 4 bases and J 2 bases, with 12 bases left between them.

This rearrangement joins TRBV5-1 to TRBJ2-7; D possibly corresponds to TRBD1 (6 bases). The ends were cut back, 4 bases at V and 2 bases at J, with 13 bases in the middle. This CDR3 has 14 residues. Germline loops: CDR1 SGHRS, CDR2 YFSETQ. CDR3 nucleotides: TGCGCCAGCAGCGAGACAGGAGCCCCCTACGAGCAGTACTTC. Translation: CASSETGAPYEQYF.

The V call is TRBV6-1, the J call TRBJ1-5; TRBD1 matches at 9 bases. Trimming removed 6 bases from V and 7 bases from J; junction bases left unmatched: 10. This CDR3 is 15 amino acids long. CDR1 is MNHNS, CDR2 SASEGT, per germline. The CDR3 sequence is CASSLGDRVDQPQHF. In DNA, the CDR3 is TGTGCCAGCAGCCTAGGGGACAGGGTGGACCAGCCCCAGCATTTT.

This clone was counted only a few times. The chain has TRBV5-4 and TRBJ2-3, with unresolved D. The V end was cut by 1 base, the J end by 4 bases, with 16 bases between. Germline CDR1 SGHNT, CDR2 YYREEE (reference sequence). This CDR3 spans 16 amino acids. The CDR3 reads CASSLSQRGYPDTQYF. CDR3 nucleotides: TGTGCCAGCAGCTTGAGTCAGAGAGGTTACCCAGATACGCAGTATTTT. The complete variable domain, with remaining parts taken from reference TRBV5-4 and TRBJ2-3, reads ETGVTQSPTHLIKTRGQQVTLRCSSQSGHNTVSWYQQALGQGPQFIFQYYREEENGRGNFPPRFSGLQFPNYSSELNVNALELDDSALYLCASSLSQRGYPDTQYFGPGTRLTVL.

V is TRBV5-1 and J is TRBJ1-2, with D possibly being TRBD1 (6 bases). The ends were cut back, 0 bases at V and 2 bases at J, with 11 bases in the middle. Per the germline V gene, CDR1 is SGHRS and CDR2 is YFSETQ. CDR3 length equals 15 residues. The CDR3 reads CASSLEQGKNYGYTF. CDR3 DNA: TGCGCCAGCAGCTTGGAACAGGGAAAGAACTATGGCTACACCTTC.

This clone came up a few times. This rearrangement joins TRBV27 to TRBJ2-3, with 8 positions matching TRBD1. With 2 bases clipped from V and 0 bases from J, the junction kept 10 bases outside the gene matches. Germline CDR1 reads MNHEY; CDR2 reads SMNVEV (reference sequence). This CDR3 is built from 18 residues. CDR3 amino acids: CASSLLPPRGRSTDTQYF. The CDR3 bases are TGTGCCAGCAGTTTACTTCCCCCCAGGGGGCGGAGCACAGATACGCAGTATTTT.

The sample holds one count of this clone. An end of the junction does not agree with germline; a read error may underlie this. The CDR3 DNA sequence: TGTGCCAGTAGTATCTTCGACTACTCCCACGAGCAGTACTTC. It translates to CASSIFDYSHEQYF. The chain recombines TRBV19 with TRBJ2-7, with D perhaps matching TRBD2 (5 bases). This CDR3 spans 14 amino acids. CDR1 and CDR2 from the germline V gene are LNHDA and SQIVND (reference sequence).

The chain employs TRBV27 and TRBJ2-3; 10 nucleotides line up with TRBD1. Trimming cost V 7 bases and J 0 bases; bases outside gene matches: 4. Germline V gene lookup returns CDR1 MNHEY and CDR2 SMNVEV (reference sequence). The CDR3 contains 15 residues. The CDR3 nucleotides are TGTGCCAGCATTGACAGGGGGCTTAGCACAGATACGCAGTATTTT. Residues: CASIDRGLSTDTQYF.

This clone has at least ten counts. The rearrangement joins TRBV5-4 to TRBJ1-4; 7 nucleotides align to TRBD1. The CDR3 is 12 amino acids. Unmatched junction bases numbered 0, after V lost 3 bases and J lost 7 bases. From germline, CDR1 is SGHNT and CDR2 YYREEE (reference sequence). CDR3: CASSSGGEKLFF. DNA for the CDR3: TGTGCCAGCAGCTCAGGGGGTGAAAAACTGTTTTTT.

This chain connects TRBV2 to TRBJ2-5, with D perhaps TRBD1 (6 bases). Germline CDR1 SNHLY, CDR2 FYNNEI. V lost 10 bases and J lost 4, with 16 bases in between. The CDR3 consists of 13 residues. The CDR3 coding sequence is TGTGCCATCCAAAGACAGGTTGGAGAGACCCAGTACTTC. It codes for CAIQRQVGETQYF.

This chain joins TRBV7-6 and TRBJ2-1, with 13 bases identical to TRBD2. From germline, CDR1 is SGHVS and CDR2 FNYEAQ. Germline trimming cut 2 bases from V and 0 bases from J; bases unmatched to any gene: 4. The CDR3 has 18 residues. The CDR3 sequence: CASSLRLAGGHSYNEQFF. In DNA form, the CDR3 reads TGTGCCAGCAGCTTAAGACTAGCGGGAGGTCACTCCTACAATGAGCAGTTCTTC.

CDR3 DNA: TGCGCCAGCAGCCACCTCGCGGGGGCGAACACCGGGGAGCTGTTTTTT. Protein product: CASSHLAGANTGELFF. J is TRBJ2-2 and V is TRBV5-1; 7 bases map to TRBD2. Germline CDR1 SGHRS, CDR2 YFSETQ. The trim removed 4 bases at V and 0 bases at J, leaving 6 bases unmatched. The CDR3 runs to 16 residues.

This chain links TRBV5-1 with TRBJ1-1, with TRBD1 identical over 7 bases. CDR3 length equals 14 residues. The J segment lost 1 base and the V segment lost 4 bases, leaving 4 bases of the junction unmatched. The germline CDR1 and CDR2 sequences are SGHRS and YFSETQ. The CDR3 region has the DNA TGCGCCAGCAGCGCGACAGGGACGAACACTGAAGCTTTCTTT. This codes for CASSATGTNTEAFF.

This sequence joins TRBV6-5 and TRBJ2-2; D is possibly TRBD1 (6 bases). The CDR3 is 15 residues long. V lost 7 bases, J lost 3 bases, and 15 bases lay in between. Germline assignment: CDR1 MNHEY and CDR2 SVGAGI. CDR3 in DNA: TGTGCCAGCAAACGGGCAGGGGCTGACACCGGGGAGCTGTTTTTT. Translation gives CASKRAGADTGELFF.

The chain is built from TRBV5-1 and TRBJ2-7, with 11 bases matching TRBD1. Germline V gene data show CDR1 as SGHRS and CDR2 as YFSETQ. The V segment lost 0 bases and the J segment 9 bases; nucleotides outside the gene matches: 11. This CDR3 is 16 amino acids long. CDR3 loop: CASSLAGPGQGGAQYF. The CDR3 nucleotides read TGCGCCAGCAGCTTGGCGGGGCCGGGACAGGGGGGCGCGCAGTACTTC. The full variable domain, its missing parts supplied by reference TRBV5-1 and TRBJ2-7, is KAGVTQTPRYLIKTRGQQVTLSCSPISGHRSVSWYQQTPGQGLQFLFEYFSETQRNKGNFPGRFSGRQFSNSRSEMNVSTLELGDSALYLCASSLAGPGQGGAQYFGPGTRLTVT.

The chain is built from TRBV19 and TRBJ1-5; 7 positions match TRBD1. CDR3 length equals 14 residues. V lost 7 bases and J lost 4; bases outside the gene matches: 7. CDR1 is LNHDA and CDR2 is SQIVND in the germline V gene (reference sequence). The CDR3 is CASMGDSLNQPQHF. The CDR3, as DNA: TGTGCCAGTATGGGGGACAGCTTAAATCAGCCCCAGCATTTT. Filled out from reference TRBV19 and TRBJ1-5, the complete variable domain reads DGGITQSPKYLFRKEGQNVTLSCEQNLNHDAMYWYRQDPGQGLRLIYYSQIVNDFQKGDIAEGYSVSREKKESFPLTVTSAQKNPTAFYLCASMGDSLNQPQHFGDGTRLSIL.

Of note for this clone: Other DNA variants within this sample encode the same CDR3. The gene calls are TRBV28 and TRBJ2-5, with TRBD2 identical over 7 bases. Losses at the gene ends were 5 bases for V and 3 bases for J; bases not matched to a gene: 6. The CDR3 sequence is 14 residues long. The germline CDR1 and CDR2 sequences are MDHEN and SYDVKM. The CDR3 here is CASSLGGREETQYF. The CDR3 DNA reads TGTGCCAGCAGTCTGGGAGGGAGAGAAGAGACCCAGTACTTC.

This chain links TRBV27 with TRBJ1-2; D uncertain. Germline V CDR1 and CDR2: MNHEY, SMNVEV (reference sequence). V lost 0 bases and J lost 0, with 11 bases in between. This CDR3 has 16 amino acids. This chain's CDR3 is CASSLSGEGTNYGYTF. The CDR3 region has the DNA TGTGCCAGCAGTTTATCCGGGGAGGGAACTAACTATGGCTACACCTTC.

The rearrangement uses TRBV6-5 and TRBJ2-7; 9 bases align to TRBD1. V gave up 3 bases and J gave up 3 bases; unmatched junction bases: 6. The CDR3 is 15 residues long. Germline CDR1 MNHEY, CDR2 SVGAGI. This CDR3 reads CASSYAPGQGYEQYF. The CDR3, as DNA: TGTGCCAGCAGTTATGCGCCGGGACAGGGCTACGAGCAGTACTTC.